This is a list of T cell receptor beta chains from one sample in a study of post-analysis software for immune sequencing data. TCRdb re-called the PCR reads through MiXCR, storing one row per CDR3 protein. The sample consists of some 890,000 distinct CDR3 sequences, approximately 57% of them appearing once. The sample was blood. All receptors derive from a girl between 5 and 17 years old with multiple sclerosis. The CDR3 runs from the conserved cysteine through the conserved F or W. D genes are given only for firm matches. Only some rows state a clone size, as once, few, many or a class for expanded clones.

TGCAGCGCCTTAGACGCTACTCAAGAGACCCAGTACTTC	CSALDATQETQYF	13	.	.	TRBV29-1	TRBJ2-5
TGCAGTGCCAGCGGCCGGGACAGAACCTACAATGAGCAGTTCTTC	CSASGRDRTYNEQFF	15	TRBD1	few	TRBV20-1	TRBJ2-1
TGCAGTGCTAGAAGGCGGGGGGCTAGACTCCTCTATAATGAGCAGTTCTTC	CSARRRGARLLYNEQFF	17	TRBD2	few	TRBV20-1	TRBJ2-1
TGCGCCAGCAGCTTGGGTATCTTCCCGTCCGAGCAGTACTTC	CASSLGIFPSEQYF	14	.	few	TRBV5-1	TRBJ2-7
TGCGCCAGCAGCCGGGCGTCTGGACAGTCACCCAATTCACCCCTCCACTTT	CASSRASGQSPNSPLHF	17	.	few	TRBV4-1	TRBJ1-6
TGTGCCAGCAGCCCGGTAGCGGGGGGCGCGGCTCAGCCCCAGCATTTT	CASSPVAGGAAQPQHF	16	.	.	TRBV5-5	TRBJ1-5
TGTGCCAGCGGGTTAAAGGACACTGAAGCTTTCTTT	CASGLKDTEAFF	12	.	.	TRBV3-1	TRBJ1-1
TGCAGCGTTGAGGCCCAAATGAGGGGTAACTATGGCTACACCTTC	CSVEAQMRGNYGYTF	15	.	.	TRBV29-1	TRBJ1-2
TGTGCCAGCAGCCCGACGGGACCCACAGATACGCAGTATTTT	CASSPTGPTDTQYF	14	.	.	TRBV7-3	TRBJ2-3
TGTGCCAGCAGTGAATCGGGGATCGGCAATCAGCCCCAGCATTTT	CASSESGIGNQPQHF	15	.	once	TRBV25-1	TRBJ1-5
TGCAGTGCTAGAGAGAAGGGACAGGGAATTGGTGGCTACACCTTC	CSAREKGQGIGGYTF	15	TRBD1	.	TRBV20-1	TRBJ1-2
TGCAGCGGGGGAGATGGCTACACCTTC	CSGGDGYTF	9	.	.	TRBV29-1	TRBJ1-2
TGTGCCAGCAGCCCTTGGACTAGCGGGGTATACAATGAGCAGTTCTTC	CASSPWTSGVYNEQFF	16	TRBD2	.	TRBV7-8	TRBJ2-1
TGTGCCAGCAGTTCCCCGAAAAGACAGGGAGGAATCTACGAGCAGTACTTC	CASSSPKRQGGIYEQYF	17	.	.	TRBV27	TRBJ2-7
TGCGCCAGCGGTGACCTCCGGGGACTACACATGGAGCAGTTCTTC	CASGDLRGLHMEQFF	15	TRBD2	.	TRBV5-1	TRBJ2-1
TGTGCCAGCAGCTTAGAGCCAGGGAGCCTTACTGTGGAAGCTTTCTTT	CASSLEPGSLTVEAFF	16	.	.	TRBV7-2	TRBJ1-1
TGTGCCAGCAGTACCAGACAGTGGGGGTACGAGCAGTACTTC	CASSTRQWGYEQYF	14	.	.	TRBV6-5	TRBJ2-7
TGTGCCAGCAGCCCCACGCCCGAGGGTACGCAGTATTTT	CASSPTPEGTQYF	13	.	.	TRBV7-2	TRBJ2-3
TGCAGCGCCCAGGACAGGTTCTCCTACAATGAGCAGTTCTTC	CSAQDRFSYNEQFF	14	TRBD1	.	TRBV29-1	TRBJ2-1
TGCAGCGTGGTGGGACAGGGAAGGGATCAGCCCCAGCATTTT	CSVVGQGRDQPQHF	14	TRBD1	.	TRBV29-1	TRBJ1-5
TGCAGTGCTAGATCAGGGGGCTATGGCTACACCTTC	CSARSGGYGYTF	12	TRBD1	.	TRBV20-1	TRBJ1-2
TGCAGCGCAGGACTAGTAGTGGGGGGTGAGCAGTTCTTC	CSAGLVVGGEQFF	13	TRBD2	.	TRBV29-1	TRBJ2-1
TGTGCCAGCAGCTTAGGCTTTTCTGGCTACACCTTC	CASSLGFSGYTF	12	.	.	TRBV7-9	TRBJ1-2
TGCAGCGTTGAAGGGTTTAAGGCGGGAGCTCCTAATGAGCAGTTCTTC	CSVEGFKAGAPNEQFF	16	TRBD2	.	TRBV29-1	TRBJ2-1
TGTGCCAGCAGACCCGACTTACCGAACACCGGGGAGCTGTTTTTT	CASRPDLPNTGELFF	15	.	.	TRBV6-2/TRBV6-3	TRBJ2-2
TGCAGTGCTCTTTCGTCCGGCGGGGGGTCGACCTACGAGCAGTACTTC	CSALSSGGGSTYEQYF	16	TRBD2	.	TRBV20-1	TRBJ2-7
TGCGCCAGCAGCTCGGGACCAGGGGGTTGGAAGGAAGACAATGAGCAGTTCTTC	CASSSGPGGWKEDNEQFF	18	TRBD1	.	TRBV5-1	TRBJ2-1
TGTGCCAGCAGTTTTGCGCCTTCCTACGAGCAGTACTTC	CASSFAPSYEQYF	13	.	.	TRBV27	TRBJ2-7
TGTGCCAGCTCCTTTCAGGGGGCCGGCACTGAAGCTTTCTTT	CASSFQGAGTEAFF	14	TRBD1	.	TRBV18	TRBJ1-1
TGTGCCAGCAGGTACTCGAAGGCTGATGAGCAGTTCTTC	CASRYSKADEQFF	13	.	.	TRBV6-2/TRBV6-3	TRBJ2-1
TGCAGCGTTGAAATAGTGGGGACAGGGGGCTACTACGAGCAGTACTTC	CSVEIVGTGGYYEQYF	16	TRBD1	many	TRBV29-1	TRBJ2-7
TGCAGCGTTCCCGGAGTCGATGGCTACACCTTC	CSVPGVDGYTF	11	.	.	TRBV29-1	TRBJ1-2
TGCAGTGCAGTGGGCGGGAATACGCAGTATTTT	CSAVGGNTQYF	11	.	.	TRBV20-1	TRBJ2-3
TGCGCCAGCAGCTTGTTACAGGGAGGGGGCTACGAGCAGTACTTC	CASSLLQGGGYEQYF	15	.	.	TRBV5-1	TRBJ2-7
TGCGCCAGCAGCCAAGACGGGACTAGCGGGAGGGTATACGAGCAGTACTTC	CASSQDGTSGRVYEQYF	17	TRBD2	.	TRBV4-1	TRBJ2-7
TGTGCCAGCAGGGCCGGGACAGGGGGCCCTCTGCGCAATTCACCCCTCCACTTT	CASRAGTGGPLRNSPLHF	18	TRBD1	.	TRBV6-1	TRBJ1-6
TGTGCCAGCAGCCAAGACTTACTAGTTGGGGAGCAGTTCTTC	CASSQDLLVGEQFF	14	.	.	TRBV3-1	TRBJ2-1
TGCGCCAGCAGCCAAGATTATGGAGGGATCGGCAATCAGCCCCAGCATTTT	CASSQDYGGIGNQPQHF	17	.	.	TRBV4-1	TRBJ1-5
TGTGCCAGCAGTTACGTTGGGACAGGGGGCTATGGCTACACCTTC	CASSYVGTGGYGYTF	15	TRBD1	once	TRBV6-6	TRBJ1-2
TGTGCCAGCAGCTTAGACCTAACTAGCGGGGGTAGCACAGATACGCAGTATTTT	CASSLDLTSGGSTDTQYF	18	TRBD2	.	TRBV11-2	TRBJ2-3
TGTGCCACCAGCAGAGATTTCGACACTGAAGCTTTCTTT	CATSRDFDTEAFF	13	.	.	TRBV15	TRBJ1-1
TGTGCCAGCAGTCGGACAGTTTCTAACTATGGCTACACCTTC	CASSRTVSNYGYTF	14	.	few	TRBV6-5	TRBJ1-2
TGTGCCAGCAGCTGGACAGGGGAGGAGACCCAGTACTTC	CASSWTGEETQYF	13	TRBD1	few	TRBV7-2	TRBJ2-5
TGTGCCAGCAGCCCCGCCTTCGACAATGAGCAGTTCTTC	CASSPAFDNEQFF	13	.	.	TRBV6-2/TRBV6-3	TRBJ2-1
TGTGCCAGCAGTTACTCGAGACAGCCCCGTGACACTGAAGCTTTCTTT	CASSYSRQPRDTEAFF	16	.	.	TRBV6-5	TRBJ1-1
TGTGCCAGCAGTTTGGGACTAAGCGGGTCCACAGATACGCAGTATTTT	CASSLGLSGSTDTQYF	16	TRBD2	.	TRBV25-1	TRBJ2-3
TGTGCCAGCAGCTTGCGGGGGACAGCATATGGTTACACCTTC	CASSLRGTAYGYTF	14	TRBD1	.	TRBV5-6	TRBJ1-2
TGCAGTGCTAGAACGACCTCTTACGAGCAGTACTTC	CSARTTSYEQYF	12	.	many	TRBV20-1	TRBJ2-7
TGCAGTGCTAGAGGTGCGCTAGCGGGGTACAATGAGCAGTTCTTC	CSARGALAGYNEQFF	15	TRBD2	few	TRBV20-1	TRBJ2-1
TGTGCCAGCAGTTTTTTGACTAGCGGGGGTGGTACCACCGAGCAGTACTTC	CASSFLTSGGGTTEQYF	17	TRBD2	.	TRBV27	TRBJ2-7
TGTGCCATCAGTGCCCCCAACCTTGGGCAAGAGACCCAGTACTTC	CAISAPNLGQETQYF	15	.	.	TRBV10-3	TRBJ2-5